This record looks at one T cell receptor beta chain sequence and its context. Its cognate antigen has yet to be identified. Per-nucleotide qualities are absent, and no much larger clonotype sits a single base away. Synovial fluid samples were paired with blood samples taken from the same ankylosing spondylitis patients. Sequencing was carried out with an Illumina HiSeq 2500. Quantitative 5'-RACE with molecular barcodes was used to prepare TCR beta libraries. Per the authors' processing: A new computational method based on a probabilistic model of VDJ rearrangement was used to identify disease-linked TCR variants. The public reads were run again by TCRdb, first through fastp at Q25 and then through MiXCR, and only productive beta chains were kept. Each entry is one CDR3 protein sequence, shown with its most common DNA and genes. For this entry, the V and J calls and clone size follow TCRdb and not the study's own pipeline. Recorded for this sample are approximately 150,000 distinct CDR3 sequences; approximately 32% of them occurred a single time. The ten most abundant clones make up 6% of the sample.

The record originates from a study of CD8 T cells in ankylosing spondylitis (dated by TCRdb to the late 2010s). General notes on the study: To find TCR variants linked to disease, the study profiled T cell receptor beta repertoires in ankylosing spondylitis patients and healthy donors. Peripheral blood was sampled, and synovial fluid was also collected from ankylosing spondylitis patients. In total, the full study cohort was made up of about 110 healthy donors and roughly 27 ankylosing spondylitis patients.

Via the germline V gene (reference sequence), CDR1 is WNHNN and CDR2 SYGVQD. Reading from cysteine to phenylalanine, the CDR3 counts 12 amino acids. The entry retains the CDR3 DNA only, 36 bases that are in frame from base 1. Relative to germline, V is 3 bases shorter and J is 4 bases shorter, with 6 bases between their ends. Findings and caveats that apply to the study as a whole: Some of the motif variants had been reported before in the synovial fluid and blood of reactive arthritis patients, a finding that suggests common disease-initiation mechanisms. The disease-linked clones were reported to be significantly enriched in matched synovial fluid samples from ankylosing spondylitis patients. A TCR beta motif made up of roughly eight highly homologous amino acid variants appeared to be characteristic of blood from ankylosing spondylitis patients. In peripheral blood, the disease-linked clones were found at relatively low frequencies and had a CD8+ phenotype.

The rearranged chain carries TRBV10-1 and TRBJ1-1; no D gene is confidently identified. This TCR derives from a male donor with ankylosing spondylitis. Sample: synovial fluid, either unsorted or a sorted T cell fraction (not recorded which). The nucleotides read TGCGCCAGCAGTGATCGAGGCACTGAAGCTTTCTTT. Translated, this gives CASSDRGTEAFF.